This is a list of T cell receptor beta chains from one sample in a study of beta chain features in type 1 diabetes. The method was immunoSEQ multiplex PCR; TCRdb's version includes in-frame clones alone and lacks a portion of them. The sample comprises under 250,000 clones, less than 15% of which are singletons, and about 0.03% rests with the top ten. The sample consisted of naive CD4+ T cells from blood. All receptors come from a woman in her forties in good health. Both conserved end residues are part of each CDR3. Each record gives: V gene, D gene, J gene, clone size, CDR3 DNA, CDR3 protein. D genes are given only for firm matches. Clone size is shown for a subset of rows, as once, few, many or a class of expanded clone.

TRBV18	.	TRBJ2-7	.	TGTGCCAGCTCACTGATAGGGGCTGCCTACGAGCAGTACTTC	CASSLIGAAYEQYF
TRBV7-2	.	TRBJ2-3	.	TGTGCCAGCAGCTTAAGCCCAGATACGCAGTATTTT	CASSLSPDTQYF
TRBV9	.	TRBJ2-5	.	TGTGCCAGCAGCGTAGGAACGGGGTCTGAGACCCAGTACTTC	CASSVGTGSETQYF
TRBV6-6	TRBD2	TRBJ2-1	.	TGTGCCAGCAGTTCTCGACTAGCGGGGCTGAAGGGTGAGCAGTTCTTC	CASSSRLAGLKGEQFF
TRBV4-3	TRBD1	TRBJ1-5	few	TGCGCCAGCACCCCGGGACAGGGATCCTATAGCAATCAGCCCCAGCATTTT	CASTPGQGSYSNQPQHF
TRBV27	.	TRBJ2-5	few	TGTGCCAGCAGTTCACGGGACTTCGGGCAAGAGACCCAGTACTTC	CASSSRDFGQETQYF
TRBV5-1	.	TRBJ2-5	.	TGCGCCAGCAGCTTGGCTCCCCCGCAAGAGACCCAGTACTTC	CASSLAPPQETQYF
TRBV7-9	.	TRBJ1-1	few	TGTGCCAGCAGCCGCGACAGTGAAGCTTTCTTT	CASSRDSEAFF
TRBV6-1	.	TRBJ1-3	.	TGTGCCAGCAGAGAGATCAGGGTCTCGGGAAACACCATATATTTT	CASREIRVSGNTIYF
TRBV19	.	TRBJ2-5	few	TGTGCCAGTAGTATTGGCCGGGGGGCGAGCCAAGAGACCCAGTACTTC	CASSIGRGASQETQYF
TRBV6-5	.	TRBJ1-1	once	TGTGCCAGCAGTCTTCCGGGGGTCCCGGTCGAAGCTTTCTTT	CASSLPGVPVEAFF
TRBV19	.	TRBJ2-1	few	TGTGCCAGCTGCTCCAGTACCTACAATGAGCAGTTCTTC	CASCSSTYNEQFF
TRBV10-2	TRBD2	TRBJ2-1	.	TGCGCCAGCAGTGAGTCGGTACTAGCGGGGGGTCCGGGCAATGAGCAGTTCTTC	CASSESVLAGGPGNEQFF
TRBV6-5	.	TRBJ2-7	.	TGTGCCAGCAGTTACTCTGGGGGGACGATCAACGAGCAGTACTTC	CASSYSGGTINEQYF
TRBV27	.	TRBJ1-2	.	TGTGCCAGCAGTTTACAGGGGAGAAATGGCTACACCTTC	CASSLQGRNGYTF
TRBV5-8	TRBD2	TRBJ2-3	.	TGTGCCAGCAGCTTCGGTAGCGGGGGGGCCACAGATACGCAGTATTTT	CASSFGSGGATDTQYF
TRBV6-6	TRBD1	TRBJ1-2	few	TGTGCCAGCACGGACAGACAGGGAAAAGCCTATGGCTACACCTTC	CASTDRQGKAYGYTF
TRBV11-1	.	TRBJ1-2	few	TGTGCCAGCAGCTTAGGGTCGGATGGCTACACCTTC	CASSLGSDGYTF
TRBV5-4	TRBD1	TRBJ2-5	.	TGTGCCAGCAGCCGGACAGGGGGGGAAGAGACCCAGTACTTC	CASSRTGGEETQYF
TRBV11-2	.	TRBJ1-3	.	TGTGCCAGCAGCCTACAGGGTACTGGAAACACCATATATTTT	CASSLQGTGNTIYF
TRBV7-2	TRBD2	TRBJ2-5	.	TGTGCCAGCAGGAACGCCGGGGGGGAGACCCAGTACTTC	CASRNAGGETQYF
TRBV9	TRBD2	TRBJ2-2	few	TGTGCCAGCAGCGCCGGGACTACCGGGGTCGGGGAGCTGTTTTTT	CASSAGTTGVGELFF
TRBV5-1	TRBD1	TRBJ1-6	.	TGCGCCAGCAGCTTGGCCGGACAGGGGGCACCCCTCCACTTT	CASSLAGQGAPLHF
TRBV19	.	TRBJ2-3	few	TGTGCCAGTAGCACTCTAGCGTACACAGATACGCAGTATTTT	CASSTLAYTDTQYF
TRBV18	.	TRBJ1-2	few	TGTGCCAGCTCACCCCCTTCCCGTGGAGCTAACTATGGCTACACCTTC	CASSPPSRGANYGYTF
TRBV5-1	TRBD1	TRBJ2-3	.	TGCGCCAGCAGCCTGGGACAGGGCGTAGGCACAGATACGCAGTATTTT	CASSLGQGVGTDTQYF